Included here is one T cell receptor (beta chain) sequence, with context. Its antigen remains unknown. Alongside a J-beta primer mix, a sample-barcoded 5' primer served in a second PCR lasting 7 to 11 cycles. One entry per CDR3 protein, called by TCRdb with MiXCR from the 5' RACE reads. The sample yields 1,300,000 or so distinct CDR3 sequences, approximately 59% seen once. Drawing of peripheral blood yielded 8.5 to 10 milliliters from each donor. Each sample yielded at least 6.5 million isolated PBMCs. Total RNA extraction produced at least 5.5 micrograms (per sample) for the study. The data stem from a study of blood T cells in healthy people across ages. Study-level results: Across the age range, TCR beta diversity per million T cells fell in a roughly linear way.

V shed 5 bases and J 5 bases; nucleotides not matched to a gene: 4. The CDR3 is made up of 14 amino acids. The germline V gene encodes CDR1 SEHNR and CDR2 FQNEAQ (reference sequence). The chain employs TRBV7-9 and TRBJ1-4; TRBD1 agrees at 8 bases. Sequenced input: blood. The source of this sequence is a man between 18 and 29 years old in good health. The CDR3 protein is CASSDRQGNEKLFF. In DNA, the CDR3 is TGTGCCAGCAGCGATAGACAGGGGAATGAAAAACTGTTTTTT.